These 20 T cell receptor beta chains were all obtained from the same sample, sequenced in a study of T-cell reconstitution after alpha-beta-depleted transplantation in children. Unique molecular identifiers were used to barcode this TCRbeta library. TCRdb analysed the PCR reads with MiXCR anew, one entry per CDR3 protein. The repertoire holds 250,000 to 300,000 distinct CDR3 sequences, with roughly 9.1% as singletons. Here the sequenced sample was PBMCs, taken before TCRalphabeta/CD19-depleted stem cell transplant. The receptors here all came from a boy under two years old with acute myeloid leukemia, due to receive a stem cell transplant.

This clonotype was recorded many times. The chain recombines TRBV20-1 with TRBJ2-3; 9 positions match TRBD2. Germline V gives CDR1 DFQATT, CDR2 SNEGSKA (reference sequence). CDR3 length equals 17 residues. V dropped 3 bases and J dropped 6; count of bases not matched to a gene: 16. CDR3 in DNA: TGCAGTGCTAGTTTTCGTCGAAGCGGGGGGTTAAGGGATACGCAGTATTTT. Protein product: CSASFRRSGGLRDTQYF.

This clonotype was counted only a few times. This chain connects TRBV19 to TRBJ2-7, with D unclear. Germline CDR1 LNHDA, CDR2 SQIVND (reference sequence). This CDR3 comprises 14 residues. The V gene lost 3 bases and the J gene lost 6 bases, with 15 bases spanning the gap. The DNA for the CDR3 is TGTGCCAGTAGTATCGGGCAGGCCTCTGGCGAGCAGTACTTC. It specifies CASSIGQASGEQYF. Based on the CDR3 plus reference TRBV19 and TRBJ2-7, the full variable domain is DGGITQSPKYLFRKEGQNVTLSCEQNLNHDAMYWYRQDPGQGLRLIYYSQIVNDFQKGDIAEGYSVSREKKESFPLTVTSAQKNPTAFYLCASSIGQASGEQYFGPGTRLTVT.

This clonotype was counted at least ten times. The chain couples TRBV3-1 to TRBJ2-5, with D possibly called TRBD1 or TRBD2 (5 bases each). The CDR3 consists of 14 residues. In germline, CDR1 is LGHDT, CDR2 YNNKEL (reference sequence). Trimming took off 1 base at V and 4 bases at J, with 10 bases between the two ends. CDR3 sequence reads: CASSQVEGRETQYF. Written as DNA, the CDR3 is TGTGCCAGCAGCCAAGTAGAGGGGCGAGAGACCCAGTACTTC.

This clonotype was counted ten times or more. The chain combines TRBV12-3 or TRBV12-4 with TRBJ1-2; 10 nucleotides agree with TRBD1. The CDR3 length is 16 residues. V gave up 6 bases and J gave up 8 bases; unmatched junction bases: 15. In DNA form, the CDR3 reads TGTGCCAGCAGCCATTCGGACAGGGGGAAATGGGGAGGCTACACCTTC. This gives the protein CASSHSDRGKWGGYTF.

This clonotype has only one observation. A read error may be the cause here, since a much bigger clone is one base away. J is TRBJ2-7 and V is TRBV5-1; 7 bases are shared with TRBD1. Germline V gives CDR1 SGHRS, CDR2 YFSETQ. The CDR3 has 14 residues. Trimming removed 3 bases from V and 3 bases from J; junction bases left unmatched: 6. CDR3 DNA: TGCGCCAGCAGCTCCGGACAGGAGGACTACGAGCAGTACTTC. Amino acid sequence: CASSSGQEDYEQYF.

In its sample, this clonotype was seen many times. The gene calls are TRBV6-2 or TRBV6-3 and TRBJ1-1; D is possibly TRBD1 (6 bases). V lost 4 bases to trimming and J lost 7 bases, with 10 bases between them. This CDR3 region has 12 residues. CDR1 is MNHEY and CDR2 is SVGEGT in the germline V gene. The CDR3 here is CASSFEDSEAFF. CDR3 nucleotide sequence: TGTGCCAGCAGTTTCGAGGACAGTGAAGCTTTCTTT.

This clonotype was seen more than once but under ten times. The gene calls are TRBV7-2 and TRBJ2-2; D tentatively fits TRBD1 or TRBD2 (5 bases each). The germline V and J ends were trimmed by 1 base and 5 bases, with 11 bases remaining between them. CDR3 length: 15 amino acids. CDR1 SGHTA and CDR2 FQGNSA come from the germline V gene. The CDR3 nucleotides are TGTGCCAGCAGCTTAGTAGTGAGGGGAACCGGGGAGCTGTTTTTT. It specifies CASSLVVRGTGELFF.

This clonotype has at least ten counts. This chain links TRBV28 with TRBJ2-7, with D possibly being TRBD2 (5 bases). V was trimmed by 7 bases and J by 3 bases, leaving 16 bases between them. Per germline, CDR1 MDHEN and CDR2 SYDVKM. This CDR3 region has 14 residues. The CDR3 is CASTWDTGDYEQYF. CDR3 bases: TGTGCCAGCACCTGGGATACCGGGGACTACGAGCAGTACTTC.

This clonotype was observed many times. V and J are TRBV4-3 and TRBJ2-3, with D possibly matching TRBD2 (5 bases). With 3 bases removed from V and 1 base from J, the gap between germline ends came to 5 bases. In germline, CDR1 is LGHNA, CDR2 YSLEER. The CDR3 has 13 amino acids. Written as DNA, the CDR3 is TGCGCCAGCAGCCACGGGGGCACAGATACGCAGTATTTT. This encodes CASSHGGTDTQYF.

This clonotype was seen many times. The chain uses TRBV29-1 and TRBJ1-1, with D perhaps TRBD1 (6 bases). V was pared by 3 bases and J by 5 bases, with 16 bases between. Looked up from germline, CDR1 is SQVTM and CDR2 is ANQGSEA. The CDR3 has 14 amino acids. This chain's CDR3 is CSVDDAGEGTEAFF. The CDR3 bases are TGCAGCGTTGACGACGCAGGGGAGGGAACTGAAGCTTTCTTT.

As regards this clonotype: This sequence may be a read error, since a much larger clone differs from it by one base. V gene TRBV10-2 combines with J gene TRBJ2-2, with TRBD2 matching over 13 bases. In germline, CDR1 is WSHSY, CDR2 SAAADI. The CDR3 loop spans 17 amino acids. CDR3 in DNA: TGCGCCAGCAGTGGGACTAGCGGGAGCTTTAGGACCGGGGACCTGTTTTTT. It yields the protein CASSGTSGSFRTGDLFF.

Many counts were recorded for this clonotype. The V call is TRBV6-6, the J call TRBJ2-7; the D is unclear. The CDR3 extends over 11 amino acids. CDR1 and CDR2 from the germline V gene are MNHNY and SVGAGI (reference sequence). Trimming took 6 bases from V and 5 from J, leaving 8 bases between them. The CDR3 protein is CASRELNEQYF. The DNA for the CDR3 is TGTGCCAGCAGGGAGCTCAACGAGCAGTACTTC.

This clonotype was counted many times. DNA for the CDR3: TGTGCCACCAGTGATTTTGATTGGGGTCCAAACTACACAGATACGCAGTATTTT. Translated, it gives CATSDFDWGPNYTDTQYF. The chain recombines TRBV24-1 with TRBJ2-3; unclear D gene. CDR1 and CDR2 (germline): KGHDR, SFDVKD. This CDR3 region has 18 residues. V was clipped by 1 base and J by 2 bases, with 18 bases between them.

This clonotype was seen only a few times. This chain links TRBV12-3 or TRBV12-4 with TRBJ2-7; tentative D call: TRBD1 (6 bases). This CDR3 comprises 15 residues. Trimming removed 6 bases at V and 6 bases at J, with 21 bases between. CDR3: CASRASGTSGLEQYF. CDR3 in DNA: TGTGCCAGCAGAGCCTCCGGGACATCGGGCCTCGAGCAGTACTTC.

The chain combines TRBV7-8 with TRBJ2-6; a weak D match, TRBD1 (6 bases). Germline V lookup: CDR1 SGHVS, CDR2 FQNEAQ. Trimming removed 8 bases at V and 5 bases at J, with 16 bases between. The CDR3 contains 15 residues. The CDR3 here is CASVQGPGRANVLTF. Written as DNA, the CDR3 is TGTGCCAGCGTTCAGGGGCCAGGACGGGCCAACGTCCTGACTTTC.

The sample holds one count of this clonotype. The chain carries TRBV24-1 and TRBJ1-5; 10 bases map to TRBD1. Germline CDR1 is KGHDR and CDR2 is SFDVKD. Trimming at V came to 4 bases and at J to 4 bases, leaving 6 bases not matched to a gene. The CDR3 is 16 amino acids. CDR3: CATSEATGGGNQPQHF. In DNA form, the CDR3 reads TGTGCCACCAGTGAGGCGACAGGGGGCGGAAATCAGCCCCAGCATTTT.

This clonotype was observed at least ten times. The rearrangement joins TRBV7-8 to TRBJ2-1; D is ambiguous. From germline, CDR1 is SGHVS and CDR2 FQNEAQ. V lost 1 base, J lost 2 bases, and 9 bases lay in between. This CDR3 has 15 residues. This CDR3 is CASSLESLTYNEQFF. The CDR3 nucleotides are TGTGCCAGCAGCTTAGAGAGCTTGACCTACAATGAGCAGTTCTTC.

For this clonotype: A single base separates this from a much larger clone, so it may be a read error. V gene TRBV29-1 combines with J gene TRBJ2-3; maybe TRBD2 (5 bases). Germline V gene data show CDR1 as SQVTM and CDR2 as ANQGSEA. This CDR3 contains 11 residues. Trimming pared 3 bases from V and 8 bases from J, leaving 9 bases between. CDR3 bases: TGCAGCGTTGAGCTGGCGGGTACGCAGTATTTT. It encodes CSVELAGTQYF.

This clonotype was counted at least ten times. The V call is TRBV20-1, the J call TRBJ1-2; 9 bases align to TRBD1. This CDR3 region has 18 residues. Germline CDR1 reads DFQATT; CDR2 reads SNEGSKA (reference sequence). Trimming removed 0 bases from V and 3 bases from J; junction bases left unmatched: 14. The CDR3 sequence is CSARDDGTGNFLDYGYTF. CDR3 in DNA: TGCAGTGCTAGAGATGACGGGACAGGGAACTTTTTGGACTATGGCTACACCTTC.

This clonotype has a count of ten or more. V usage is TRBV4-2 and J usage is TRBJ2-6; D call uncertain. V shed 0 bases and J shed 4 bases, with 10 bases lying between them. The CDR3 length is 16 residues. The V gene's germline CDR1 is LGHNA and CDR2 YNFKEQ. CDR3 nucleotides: TGTGCCAGCAGCCAAGATCGAGGTGTCGGGGCCAACGTCCTGACTTTC. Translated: CASSQDRGVGANVLTF.